A single sample gave rise to the 25 T cell receptor beta chains below, sequenced in a study of T cell repertoires in cytomegalovirus infection. Antigens of these TCRs are unknown. TCRdb itself ran the reads through MiXCR, one entry per CDR3 protein. Here the sample spans some 590,000 distinct CDR3 sequences, over 35% being singletons. Sequenced here: cultured PBMCs, sampled from culture after CMV antigen stimulation. All receptors come from a human donor in good health (CMV status not recorded). Some clones in this sample may be carry-over from other donors' samples.

The chain employs TRBV5-5 and TRBJ1-4, with 7 bases matching TRBD1. The CDR3 spans 18 residues. V was clipped by 0 bases and J by 7 bases; unmatched bases: 15. The germline V gene has CDR1 SGHKS and CDR2 YYEKEE (reference sequence). The CDR3 loop reads CASSLDVAGGAIGEKLFF. The CDR3 DNA reads as TGTGCCAGCAGCTTGGATGTTGCAGGGGGGGCTATAGGTGAAAAACTGTTTTTT. The whole variable domain, remainder taken from reference TRBV5-5 and TRBJ1-4, is DAGVTQSPTHLIKTRGQQVTLRCSPISGHKSVSWYQQVLGQGPQFIFQYYEKEERGRGNFPDRFSARQFPNYSSELNVNALLLGDSALYLCASSLDVAGGAIGEKLFFGSGTQLSVL.

This sequence joins TRBV5-1 and TRBJ1-1; no clear D gene. The CDR3 consists of 13 residues. V lost 3 bases, J lost 0 bases, and 6 bases lay in between. Germline CDR1 is SGHRS and CDR2 is YFSETQ. The DNA for the CDR3 is TGCGCCAGCAGCTCTCACCTGAACACTGAAGCTTTCTTT. Protein product: CASSSHLNTEAFF.

CDR3 protein: CASSRGTSGTTKNIQYF. In nucleotides, the CDR3 is TGTGCCAGCAGCCGTGGGACTAGCGGGACTACCAAAAACATTCAGTACTTC. This chain links TRBV5-4 with TRBJ2-4; 13 bases fit TRBD2. The CDR3 is 17 amino acids. V shed 4 bases, J shed 2 bases, and the junction held 6 bases outside the gene matches. Germline loops: CDR1 SGHNT, CDR2 YYREEE (reference sequence). The full variable domain, in which reference TRBV5-4 and TRBJ2-4 provide the parts outside the CDR3, is ETGVTQSPTHLIKTRGQQVTLRCSSQSGHNTVSWYQQALGQGPQFIFQYYREEENGRGNFPPRFSGLQFPNYSSELNVNALELDDSALYLCASSRGTSGTTKNIQYFGAGTRLSVL.

This clonotype was observed many times. The chain links TRBV7-9 to TRBJ1-1; D gene ambiguous. The ends were cut back, 3 bases at V and 1 base at J, with 6 bases in the middle. Germline-derived CDR1 and CDR2 are SEHNR and FQNEAQ (reference sequence). The CDR3 is 13 residues long. CDR3 residues: CASSFGGNTEAFF. In DNA form, the CDR3 reads TGTGCCAGCAGCTTCGGCGGGAACACTGAAGCTTTCTTT.

J is TRBJ1-4 and V is TRBV7-2; possibly TRBD1 for D (6 bases). CDR3 length: 15 amino acids. The germline V and J ends were trimmed by 1 base and 8 bases, with 14 bases remaining between them. Germline CDR1 and CDR2: SGHTA and FQGNSA. CDR3 region: CASSLGGARREKLFF. CDR3 sequence (DNA): TGTGCCAGCAGCTTAGGGGGGGCCAGGCGAGAAAAACTGTTTTTT. Full variable domain (rest looked up from reference TRBV7-2 and TRBJ1-4): GAGVSQSPSNKVTEKGKDVELRCDPISGHTALYWYRQSLGQGLEFLIYFQGNSAPDKSGLPSDRFSAERTGGSVSTLTIQRTQQEDSAVYLCASSLGGARREKLFFGSGTQLSVL.

The V gene is TRBV12-3 or TRBV12-4, the J gene TRBJ1-1, with 7 bases fitting TRBD1. V lost 3 bases and J lost 5; bases outside the gene matches: 6. The CDR3 has 14 amino acids. CDR3 in amino acids: CASSFDRVRTEAFF. In nucleotides, the CDR3 is TGTGCCAGCAGTTTTGACAGGGTAAGGACTGAAGCTTTCTTT.

The V call is TRBV19, the J call TRBJ1-5, with D perhaps matching TRBD1 (6 bases). V was cut by 0 bases and J by 5 bases, with 14 bases left in between. From germline, CDR1 is LNHDA and CDR2 SQIVND (reference sequence). CDR3 length: 16 amino acids. CDR3 nucleotide sequence: TGTGCCAGTAGTATAGAACGGGACAACTTCTATCAGCCCCAGCATTTT. Translated, it gives CASSIERDNFYQPQHF. Complete variable domain (other parts from reference TRBV19 and TRBJ1-5): DGGITQSPKYLFRKEGQNVTLSCEQNLNHDAMYWYRQDPGQGLRLIYYSQIVNDFQKGDIAEGYSVSREKKESFPLTVTSAQKNPTAFYLCASSIERDNFYQPQHFGDGTRLSIL.

The V call is TRBV15, the J call TRBJ2-1, with D possibly TRBD2 on 6 matching bases. Per the germline V gene, CDR1 is LNHNV and CDR2 is YYDKDF (reference sequence). There are 14 residues in the CDR3. V lost 8 bases and J lost 2, with 13 bases in between. DNA for the CDR3: TGTGCCACCGTCAATAGCGGCACCTACAATGAGCAGTTCTTC. This codes for CATVNSGTYNEQFF. Drawing the rest from reference TRBV15 and TRBJ2-1, the complete variable domain is DAMVIQNPRYQVTQFGKPVTLSCSQTLNHNVMYWYQQKSSQAPKLLFHYYDKDFNNEADTPDNFQSRRPNTSFCFLDIRSPGLGDTAMYLCATVNSGTYNEQFFGPGTRLTVL.

This clonotype was detected only a few times. The chain couples TRBV7-9 to TRBJ2-2; D call uncertain. The CDR3 contains 12 residues. Germline V gene data show CDR1 as SEHNR and CDR2 as FQNEAQ (reference sequence). V was cut by 5 bases and J by 8 bases, with 9 bases left in between. The CDR3 DNA is TGTGCCAGCAGCGCTGTAAGGGGGGAGCTGTTTTTT. It is translated as CASSAVRGELFF. Variable domain in full (rest from reference TRBV7-9 and TRBJ2-2): DTGVSQNPRHKITKRGQNVTFRCDPISEHNRLYWYRQTLGQGPEFLTYFQNEAQLEKSRLLSDRFSAERPKGSFSTLEIQRTEQGDSAMYLCASSAVRGELFFGEGSRLTVL.

This clonotype was counted a few times. The V call is TRBV7-6, the J call TRBJ2-1; D is unclear. Germline assignment: CDR1 SGHVS and CDR2 FNYEAQ. V dropped 5 bases and J dropped 0 bases, with 5 bases sitting between them. CDR3 length: 13 residues. The CDR3 DNA is TGTGCCAGCAGCACCCGCTCCTACAATGAGCAGTTCTTC. Amino acid sequence: CASSTRSYNEQFF.

The rearrangement joins TRBV6-2 or TRBV6-3 to TRBJ2-5; 7 bases align to TRBD2. The germline CDR1 and CDR2 sequences are MNHEY and SVGEGT. This CDR3 has 16 residues. J lost 2 bases, V lost 2 bases, and 8 bases had no gene match. In nucleotides, the CDR3 is TGTGCCAGCAGTTACCCGGGCAAAGCGGGACAAGAGACCCAGTACTTC. This codes for CASSYPGKAGQETQYF.

This clonotype was seen ten or more times. The chain recombines TRBV7-2 with TRBJ1-5; TRBD1 might be the D (5 bases). Germline lookup yields CDR1 SGHTA and CDR2 FQGNSA. V was clipped by 7 bases and J by 3 bases, with 13 bases between them. This CDR3 is built from 14 residues. CDR3 protein: CASTRAGHNQPQHF. In DNA form, the CDR3 reads TGTGCCAGCACCCGCGCCGGACACAATCAGCCCCAGCATTTT.

V usage is TRBV12-3 or TRBV12-4 and J usage is TRBJ1-2; TRBD1 is a possible D gene (5 bases). Trimming shortened V by 6 bases and J by 2 bases, and 10 bases separated the two germline ends. This CDR3 is built from 13 residues. CDR3 residues: CASSIQENYGYTF. Here the CDR3 DNA reads TGTGCCAGCAGCATACAGGAAAACTATGGCTACACCTTC.

This clonotype came up a few times. The genes are TRBV7-9 and TRBJ1-5; D unclear. This CDR3 region has 14 residues. V lost 0 bases, J lost 6 bases, and 9 bases lay in between. The germline CDR1 and CDR2 sequences are SEHNR and FQNEAQ (reference sequence). Here the CDR3 reads CASSLAREGQPQHF. CDR3 bases: TGTGCCAGCAGCTTAGCTCGAGAGGGTCAGCCCCAGCATTTT.

V usage is TRBV6-1 and J usage is TRBJ2-1; the match to TRBD2 covers 8 bases. J lost 2 bases, V lost 3 bases, and 6 bases had no gene match. Germline V CDR1 and CDR2: MNHNS, SASEGT. This CDR3 region has 16 residues. The CDR3 DNA follows: TGTGCCAGCAGTGAGGCGGTACTAGCGGCCTACAATGAGCAGTTCTTC. Its protein product is CASSEAVLAAYNEQFF.

This rearrangement joins TRBV4-1 to TRBJ2-7, with 11 bases lining up with TRBD1. The junction had 6 bases not matched to a gene; V was cut back by 2 bases and J by 3 bases. CDR1 is MGHRA and CDR2 is YSYEKL in the germline V gene. This CDR3 contains 16 residues. The CDR3 region is CASSQPGTGGVYEQYF. The CDR3 DNA reads TGCGCCAGCAGCCAACCCGGGACAGGGGGTGTCTACGAGCAGTACTTC.

This clonotype was seen a handful of times. The chain is built from TRBV12-3 or TRBV12-4 and TRBJ2-7, with 11 bases matching TRBD1. V lost 5 bases and J lost 4; bases outside the gene matches: 10. This CDR3 spans 16 amino acids. In DNA form, the CDR3 reads TGTGCCAGCAGTCCGACGTTAGGACAGGGGGCTTACGAGCAGTACTTC. It yields the protein CASSPTLGQGAYEQYF.

This clonotype occurred many times. The chain is built from TRBV7-8 and TRBJ1-1; D call uncertain. Deletions cut 3 bases from V and 4 bases from J, with 9 bases between. This CDR3 has 13 amino acids. CDR1 SGHVS and CDR2 FQNEAQ come from the germline V gene. The CDR3 DNA reads as TGTGCCAGCAGCTTGACTGGACTCACTGAAGCTTTCTTT. Translation gives CASSLTGLTEAFF. Using reference TRBV7-8 and TRBJ1-1 for the parts outside the CDR3, the full variable domain is GAGVSQSPRYKVAKRGQDVALRCDPISGHVSLFWYQQALGQGPEFLTYFQNEAQLDKSGLPSDRFFAERPEGSVSTLKIQRTQQEDSAVYLCASSLTGLTEAFFGQGTRLTVV.

CDR3 region: CASSPTGYDQPQHF. The DNA for the CDR3 is TGCGCCAGCAGCCCAACAGGGTACGATCAGCCCCAGCATTTT. The chain has TRBV5-1 and TRBJ1-5; tentative D call: TRBD1 (6 bases). The V end lost 4 bases, the J end lost 5 bases, and 13 bases lay between the germline ends. The CDR3 spans 14 residues. Germline CDR1 is SGHRS and CDR2 is YFSETQ.

CDR3 bases: TGTGCCAGCAGCTTACCGGGACAGGGTGTTTTGGGCACTGAAGCTTTCTTT. Translating gives CASSLPGQGVLGTEAFF. The chain joins TRBV7-9 to TRBJ1-1; 9 bases fit TRBD1. From germline, CDR1 is SEHNR and CDR2 FQNEAQ (reference sequence). This CDR3 comprises 17 residues. Trimming at V came to 2 bases and at J to 4 bases, leaving 11 bases not matched to a gene. Complete variable domain (other parts from reference TRBV7-9 and TRBJ1-1): DTGVSQNPRHKITKRGQNVTFRCDPISEHNRLYWYRQTLGQGPEFLTYFQNEAQLEKSRLLSDRFSAERPKGSFSTLEIQRTEQGDSAMYLCASSLPGQGVLGTEAFFGQGTRLTVV.

The chain employs TRBV9 and TRBJ2-5, with D perhaps matching TRBD1 (8 bases). V was shortened by 4 bases and J by 1 base, with 17 bases between the two germline ends. The CDR3 totals 16 residues. The germline CDR1 and CDR2 sequences are SGDLS and YYNGEE. CDR3 in DNA: TGTGCCAGCAGCAAGAACAGGGGGGGAACCCAAGAGACCCAGTACTTC. Residues: CASSKNRGGTQETQYF.

This clonotype has a handful of counts. This chain uses TRBV7-4 with TRBJ1-4, with 9 bases matching TRBD1. This CDR3 is built from 15 residues. In germline, CDR1 is SGHVT, CDR2 SQSDAQ. With V trimmed by 3 bases and J by 7 bases, 6 bases remained unmatched. The CDR3 DNA reads as TGTGCCAGCAGCTTCCCGGGACAGGGACGTGAAAAACTGTTTTTT. Protein sequence: CASSFPGQGREKLFF.

V is TRBV7-6 and J is TRBJ2-7; 7 positions match TRBD2. V lost 1 base and J lost 6; bases outside the gene matches: 6. CDR1 and CDR2 (germline): SGHVS, FNYEAQ. The CDR3 sequence is 14 residues long. The CDR3 reads CASSLEWQRGEQYF. In nucleotides, the CDR3 is TGTGCCAGCAGCTTAGAGTGGCAGCGGGGCGAGCAGTACTTC.

Only a few counts were recorded for this clonotype. This chain joins TRBV18 and TRBJ2-2; no definite D call. The germline CDR1 and CDR2 sequences are KGHSH and LQKENI. Trimming pared 3 bases from V and 2 bases from J, leaving 13 bases between. The CDR3 sequence is 16 residues long. The CDR3 here is CASSPPLYYNTGELFF. In DNA, the CDR3 is TGTGCCAGCTCACCCCCGCTGTACTACAACACCGGGGAGCTGTTTTTT.

The rearrangement joins TRBV20-1 to TRBJ1-6; D unclear. Germline CDR1 DFQATT, CDR2 SNEGSKA (reference sequence). The V gene lost 0 bases and the J gene lost 4 bases, with 4 bases spanning the gap. The CDR3 covers 13 residues. CDR3 sequence: CSAREGYNSPLHF. DNA for the CDR3: TGCAGTGCTAGAGAGGGGTATAATTCACCCCTCCACTTT.